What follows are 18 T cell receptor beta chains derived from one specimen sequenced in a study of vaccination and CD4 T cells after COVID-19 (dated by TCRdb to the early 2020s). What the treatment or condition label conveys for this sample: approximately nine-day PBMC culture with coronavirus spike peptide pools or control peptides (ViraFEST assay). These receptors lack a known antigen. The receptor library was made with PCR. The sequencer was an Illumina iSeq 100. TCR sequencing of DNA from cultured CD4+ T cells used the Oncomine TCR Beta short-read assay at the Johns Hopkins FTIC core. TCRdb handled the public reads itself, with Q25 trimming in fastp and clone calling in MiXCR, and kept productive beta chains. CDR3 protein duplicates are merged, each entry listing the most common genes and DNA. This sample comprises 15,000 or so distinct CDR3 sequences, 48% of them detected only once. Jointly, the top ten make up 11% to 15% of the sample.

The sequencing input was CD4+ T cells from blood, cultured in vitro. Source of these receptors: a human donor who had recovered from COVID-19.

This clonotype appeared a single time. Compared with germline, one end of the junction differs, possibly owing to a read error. The DNA for the CDR3 is TGTGCCAGCAGACCTCAGGGGTTACTTTTAGAGCTGTACTTC. It specifies CASRPQGLLLELYF. This rearrangement joins TRBV6-2 or TRBV6-3 to TRBJ2-7, with a weak D call TRBD1 (6 bases). This CDR3 is 14 amino acids long. The germline V gene has CDR1 MNHEY and CDR2 SVGEGT.

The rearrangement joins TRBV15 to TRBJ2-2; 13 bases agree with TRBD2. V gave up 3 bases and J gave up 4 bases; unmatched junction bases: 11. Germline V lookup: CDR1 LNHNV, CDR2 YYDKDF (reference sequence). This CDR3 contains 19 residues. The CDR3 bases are TGTGCCACCAGCAGCGACACGGGACTAGCGGGACCCGGCACCGGGGAGCTGTTTTTT. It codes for CATSSDTGLAGPGTGELFF.

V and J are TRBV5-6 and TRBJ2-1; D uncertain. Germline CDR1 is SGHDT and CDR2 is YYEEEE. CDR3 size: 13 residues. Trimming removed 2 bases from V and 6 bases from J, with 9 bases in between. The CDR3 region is CASSLISANEQFF. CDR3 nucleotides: TGTGCCAGCAGCTTAATCAGCGCCAATGAGCAGTTCTTC.

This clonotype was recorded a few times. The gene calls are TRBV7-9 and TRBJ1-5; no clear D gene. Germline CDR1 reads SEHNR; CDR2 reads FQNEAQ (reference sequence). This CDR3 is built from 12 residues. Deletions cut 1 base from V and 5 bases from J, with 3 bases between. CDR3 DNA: TGTGCCAGCAGCTTAGACGATCAGCCCCAGCATTTT. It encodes CASSLDDQPQHF.

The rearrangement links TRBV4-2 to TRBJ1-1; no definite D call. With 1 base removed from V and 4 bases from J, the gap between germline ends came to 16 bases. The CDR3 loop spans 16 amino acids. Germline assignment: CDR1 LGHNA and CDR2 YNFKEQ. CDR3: CASSQVGLTGLTEAFF. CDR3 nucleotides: TGTGCCAGCAGCCAAGTGGGCTTAACGGGCCTCACTGAAGCTTTCTTT.

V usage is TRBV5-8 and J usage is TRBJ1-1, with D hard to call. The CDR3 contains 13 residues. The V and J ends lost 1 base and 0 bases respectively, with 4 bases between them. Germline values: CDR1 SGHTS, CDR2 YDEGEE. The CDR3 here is CASSLLLNTEAFF. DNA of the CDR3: TGTGCCAGCAGCTTGTTGTTGAACACTGAAGCTTTCTTT. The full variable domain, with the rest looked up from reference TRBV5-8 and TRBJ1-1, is EAGVTQSPTHLIKTRGQQATLRCSPISGHTSVYWYQQALGLGLQFLLWYDEGEERNRGNFPPRFSGRQFPNYSSELNVNALELEDSALYLCASSLLLNTEAFFGQGTRLTVV.

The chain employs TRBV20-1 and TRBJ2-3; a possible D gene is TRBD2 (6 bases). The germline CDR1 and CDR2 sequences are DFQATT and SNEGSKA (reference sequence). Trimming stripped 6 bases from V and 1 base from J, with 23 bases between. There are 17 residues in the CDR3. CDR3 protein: CSANPPGASRGTDTQYF. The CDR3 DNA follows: TGCAGTGCGAACCCCCCGGGAGCTAGCCGCGGCACAGATACGCAGTATTTT.

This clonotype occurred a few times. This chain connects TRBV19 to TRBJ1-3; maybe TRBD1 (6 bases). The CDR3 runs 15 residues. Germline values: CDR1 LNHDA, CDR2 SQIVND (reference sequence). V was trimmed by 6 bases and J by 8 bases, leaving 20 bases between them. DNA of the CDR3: TGTGCCAGTAGCTACCCGCAGGGGCAAGTATACACCATATATTTT. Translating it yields CASSYPQGQVYTIYF.

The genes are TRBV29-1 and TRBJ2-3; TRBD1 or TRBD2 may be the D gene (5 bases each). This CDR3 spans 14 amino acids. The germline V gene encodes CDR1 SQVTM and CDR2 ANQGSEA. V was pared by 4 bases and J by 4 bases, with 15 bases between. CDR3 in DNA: TGCAGCGTTGGAAGAGGGGATGGTGCAGATACGCAGTATTTT. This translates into CSVGRGDGADTQYF.

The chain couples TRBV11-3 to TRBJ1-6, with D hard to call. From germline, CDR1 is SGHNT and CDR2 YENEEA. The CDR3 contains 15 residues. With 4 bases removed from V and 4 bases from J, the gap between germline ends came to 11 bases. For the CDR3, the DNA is TGTGCCAGCAGCTGGACCATGGGGTATAATTCACCCCTCCACTTT. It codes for CASSWTMGYNSPLHF.

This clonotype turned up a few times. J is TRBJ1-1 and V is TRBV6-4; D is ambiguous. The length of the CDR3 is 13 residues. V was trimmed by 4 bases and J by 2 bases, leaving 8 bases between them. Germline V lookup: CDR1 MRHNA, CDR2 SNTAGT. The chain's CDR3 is CASSVEVNTEAFF. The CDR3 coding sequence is TGTGCCAGCAGTGTAGAGGTAAACACTGAAGCTTTCTTT.

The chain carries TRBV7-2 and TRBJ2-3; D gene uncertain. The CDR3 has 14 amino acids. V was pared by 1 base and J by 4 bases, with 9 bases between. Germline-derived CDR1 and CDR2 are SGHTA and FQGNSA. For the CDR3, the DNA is TGTGCCAGCAGCTTAGTGGAGTGGGCAGATACGCAGTATTTT. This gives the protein CASSLVEWADTQYF.

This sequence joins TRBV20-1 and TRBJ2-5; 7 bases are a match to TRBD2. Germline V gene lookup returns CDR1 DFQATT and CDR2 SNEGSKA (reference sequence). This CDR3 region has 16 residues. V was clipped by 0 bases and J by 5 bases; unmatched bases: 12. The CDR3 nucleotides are TGCAGTGCTAGAGATGGCCAGGGAGGGCTGTCGGAGACCCAGTACTTC. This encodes CSARDGQGGLSETQYF.

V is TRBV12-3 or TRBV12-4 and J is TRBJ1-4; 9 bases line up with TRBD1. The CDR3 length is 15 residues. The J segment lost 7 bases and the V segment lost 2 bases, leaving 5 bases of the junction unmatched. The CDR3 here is CASSLRQGGGEKLFF. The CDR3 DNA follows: TGTGCCAGCAGTTTACGACAGGGGGGGGGTGAAAAACTGTTTTTT.

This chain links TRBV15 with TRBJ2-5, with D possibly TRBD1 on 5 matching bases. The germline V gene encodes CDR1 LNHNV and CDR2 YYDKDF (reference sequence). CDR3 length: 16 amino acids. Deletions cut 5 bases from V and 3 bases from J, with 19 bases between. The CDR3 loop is CATSSLIWGTEETQYF. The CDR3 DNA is TGTGCCACCAGCTCACTGATCTGGGGCACCGAAGAGACCCAGTACTTC.

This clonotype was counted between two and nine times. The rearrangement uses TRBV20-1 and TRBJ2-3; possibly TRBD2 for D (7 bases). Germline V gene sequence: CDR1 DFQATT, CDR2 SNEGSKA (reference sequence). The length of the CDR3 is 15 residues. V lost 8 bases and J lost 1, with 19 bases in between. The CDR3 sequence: CSTPAAGAGTDTQYF. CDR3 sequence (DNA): TGCAGTACCCCCGCGGCGGGGGCCGGCACAGATACGCAGTATTTT.

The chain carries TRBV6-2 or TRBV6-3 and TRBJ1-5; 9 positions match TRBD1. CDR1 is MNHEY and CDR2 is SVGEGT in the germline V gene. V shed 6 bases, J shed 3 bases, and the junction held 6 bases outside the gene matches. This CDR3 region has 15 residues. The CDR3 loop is CASSPGQGINQPQHF. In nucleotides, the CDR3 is TGTGCCAGCAGCCCGGGACAGGGTATCAATCAGCCCCAGCATTTT.

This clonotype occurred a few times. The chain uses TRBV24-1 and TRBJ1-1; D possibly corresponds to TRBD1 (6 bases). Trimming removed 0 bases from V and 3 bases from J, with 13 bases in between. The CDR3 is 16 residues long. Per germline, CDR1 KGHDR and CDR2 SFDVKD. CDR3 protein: CATSDLNTGPDTEAFF. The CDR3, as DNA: TGTGCCACCAGTGATTTGAATACAGGGCCGGACACTGAAGCTTTCTTT.